The 17 T cell receptor beta chains given below trace back to one sample, sequenced in a study of blood T cells in healthy people across ages. Primers used in a second PCR of about 6 to 11 cycles were a sample-barcoded 5' primer and a J-beta primer mix. MiXCR, applied by TCRdb to the 5' RACE reads, yields one record per CDR3 protein. Of more than 800,000 distinct CDR3 sequences listed, 29% are singletons. The sequencing input was blood. Receptors originate from a woman over 75 in good health.

Only a few counts were recorded for this clonotype. Just one base apart from a much larger clone, this may be a read error. This chain links TRBV7-2 with TRBJ2-5; weak D call: TRBD2 (6 bases). The germline CDR1 and CDR2 sequences are SGHTA and FQGNSA. V lost 2 bases to trimming and J lost 11 bases, with 21 bases between them. The CDR3 has 15 amino acids. CDR3 bases: TGTGCCAGCAGCTTAATCGGCGGGGATTACAATGAGCAGTACTTC. Encoded protein: CASSLIGGDYNEQYF.

This clonotype occurred many times. The chain combines TRBV12-3 or TRBV12-4 with TRBJ1-5; D call uncertain. V lost 4 bases and J lost 0, with 7 bases in between. The CDR3 has 14 residues. The CDR3 sequence is CASSSGNSNQPQHF. CDR3 in DNA: TGTGCCAGCAGTTCTGGGAATAGCAATCAGCCCCAGCATTTT.

This clonotype was detected ten times or more. This sequence joins TRBV12-3 or TRBV12-4 and TRBJ1-6, with D possibly TRBD1 on 5 matching bases. The CDR3 sequence is 14 residues long. V was cut by 5 bases and J by 7 bases, with 12 bases left in between. The CDR3 DNA reads TGTGCCAGCAGTGAAGACAGTGTAAATTCACCCCTCCACTTT. The encoded protein is CASSEDSVNSPLHF.

Notes on this clonotype: A clone one base away is much larger, so this may be a read error. The genes are TRBV9 and TRBJ2-1; 8 bases agree with TRBD1. The CDR3 has 15 residues. Per germline, CDR1 SGDLS and CDR2 YYNGEE. The CDR3 DNA sequence: TGTGCCGGCAGCGCCCAACAGGGGGTCTACAATGAGCAGTTCTTC. This encodes CAGSAQQGVYNEQFF.

The chain is built from TRBV15 and TRBJ2-4, with 8 bases that match TRBD1. Germline V gene sequence: CDR1 LNHNV, CDR2 YYDKDF (reference sequence). The CDR3 sequence is 15 residues long. Unmatched junction bases numbered 7, after V lost 2 bases and J lost 7 bases. CDR3 sequence (DNA): TGTGCCACCAGCAGACTGGACAGGGATGACAACATTCAGTACTTC. Protein sequence: CATSRLDRDDNIQYF.

This clonotype was recorded many times. The chain combines TRBV4-3 with TRBJ2-7; D might be TRBD1 (6 bases). The CDR3 length is 17 residues. V was pared by 4 bases and J by 0 bases, with 19 bases between. Germline CDR1 reads LGHNA; CDR2 reads YSLEER. CDR3 residues: CASSPRDRTGSSYEQYF. As DNA, the CDR3 is TGCGCCAGCAGCCCCCGTGACCGCACAGGGAGCTCCTACGAGCAGTACTTC.

A remark on this clonotype: One junction end does not reproduce the germline sequence, and a read error may be involved. The chain combines TRBV25-1 with TRBJ2-5; TRBD2 matches 9 bases. The CDR3 sequence is 14 residues long. Germline V lookup: CDR1 MGHDK, CDR2 SYGVNS. The CDR3 is CASREYAGGSVRYF. Written as DNA, the CDR3 is TGTGCCAGCAGGGAATACGCGGGGGGGTCGGTCCGGTACTTC. Variable domain in full (rest from reference TRBV25-1 and TRBJ2-5): EADIYQTPRYLVIGTGKKITLECSQTMGHDKMYWYQQDPGMELHLIHYSYGVNSTEKGDLSSESTVSRIRTEHFPLTLESARPSHTSQYLCASREYAGGSVRYFGPGTRLLVL.

On this clonotype itself: This may come from a read error, since a much larger clone is one base off. The CDR3 region has the DNA TGTGTCAGCAGCCCTAACCGGGGGGGAGGCGAGCAGTACTTC. This sequence encodes CVSSPNRGGGEQYF. The chain has TRBV7-2 and TRBJ2-5, with 8 bases lining up with TRBD2. Gene TRBJ2-7 matches the end of the DNA better, so the J call may be wrong. Germline V lookup: CDR1 SGHTA, CDR2 FQGNSA. The CDR3 runs to 14 residues.

V and J are TRBV20-1 and TRBJ1-2, with no clear D. Trimming shortened V by 2 bases and J by 4 bases, and 14 bases separated the two germline ends. This CDR3 contains 14 residues. The V gene's germline CDR1 is DFQATT and CDR2 SNEGSKA (reference sequence). The CDR3 region is CSARPGLSPYGYTF. The CDR3 DNA follows: TGCAGTGCTAGACCGGGCCTTAGCCCCTATGGCTACACCTTC.

In regard to this clonotype: This could be a read error, since a much larger clone is one nucleotide away. V and J are TRBV6-2 or TRBV6-3 and TRBJ2-4, with D perhaps matching TRBD2 (5 bases). CDR1 is MNHEY, CDR2 SVGEGT, per germline. The CDR3 is made up of 13 amino acids. CDR3 sequence: CASRDSVKSIQYF. For the CDR3, the DNA is TGTGCCAGCAGGGATAGCGTTAAAAGCATTCAGTACTTC.

The CDR3 sequence: CASSQDKGASSTDTQYF. The CDR3 coding sequence is TGCGCCAGCAGCCAAGACAAAGGGGCATCTAGCACAGATACGCAGTATTTT. V usage is TRBV4-1 and J usage is TRBJ2-3; weak D call: TRBD1 (5 bases). The V gene's germline CDR1 is MGHRA and CDR2 YSYEKL. This CDR3 has 17 residues. The germline V and J ends were trimmed by 0 bases and 0 bases, with 13 bases remaining between them.

The chain joins TRBV27 to TRBJ1-4; a possible D gene is TRBD1 (6 bases). Germline V CDR1 and CDR2: MNHEY, SMNVEV (reference sequence). V gave up 8 bases and J gave up 4 bases, with 20 bases separating them. The CDR3 is 16 residues long. The CDR3 is CASGGPYRDFNEKLFF. The DNA for the CDR3 is TGTGCCAGCGGTGGCCCCTACAGGGATTTTAATGAAAAACTGTTTTTT.

This clonotype was recorded at least ten times. The chain links TRBV5-1 to TRBJ1-1; no clear D gene. V lost 0 bases and J lost 3, with 6 bases in between. The CDR3 loop spans 13 amino acids. Germline CDR1 SGHRS, CDR2 YFSETQ. The CDR3 spells CASSLESHTEAFF. For the CDR3, the DNA is TGCGCCAGCAGCTTGGAGAGCCACACTGAAGCTTTCTTT. The variable domain in full, with the rest retrieved from reference TRBV5-1 and TRBJ1-1, is KAGVTQTPRYLIKTRGQQVTLSCSPISGHRSVSWYQQTPGQGLQFLFEYFSETQRNKGNFPGRFSGRQFSNSRSEMNVSTLELGDSALYLCASSLESHTEAFFGQGTRLTVV.

The chain has TRBV24-1 and TRBJ2-2; 8 bases align to TRBD1. Germline V lookup: CDR1 KGHDR, CDR2 SFDVKD. The CDR3 loop spans 16 amino acids. V dropped 4 bases and J dropped 5; count of bases not matched to a gene: 8. The CDR3 is CATSDGGQGLTGELFF. The CDR3 coding sequence is TGTGCCACCAGTGACGGAGGACAGGGTTTGACCGGGGAGCTGTTTTTT.

This clonotype was seen repeatedly, ten times or more. The J gene is TRBJ1-5, the V gene TRBV10-3, with a possible D match to TRBD1 (5 bases). CDR3 length: 16 residues. Trimming took 3 bases from V and 2 from J, leaving 14 bases between them. From germline, CDR1 is ENHRY and CDR2 SYGVKD. CDR3 residues: CAISDSQGTRNQPQHF. The CDR3 DNA is TGTGCCATCAGTGATTCCCAGGGCACCCGCAATCAGCCCCAGCATTTT.

This clonotype was seen many times. The rearrangement links TRBV9 to TRBJ2-4; 7 bases are shared with TRBD2. Germline V gives CDR1 SGDLS, CDR2 YYNGEE. With 0 bases clipped from V and 0 bases from J, the junction kept 9 bases outside the gene matches. The CDR3 is 18 amino acids. The CDR3 loop reads CASSVAPAGPLAKNIQYF. In DNA, the CDR3 is TGTGCCAGCAGCGTAGCTCCAGCGGGGCCTCTAGCCAAAAACATTCAGTACTTC.

The rearrangement links TRBV7-8 to TRBJ1-5; D unclear. Germline assignment: CDR1 SGHVS and CDR2 FQNEAQ. The CDR3 is made up of 15 amino acids. Trimming shortened V by 5 bases and J by 7 bases, and 18 bases separated the two germline ends. The CDR3 nucleotides are TGTGCCAGCAGCGAACGACGGGGATTGGTGCAGCCCCAGCATTTT. It specifies CASSERRGLVQPQHF.